This T cell receptor (beta chain) is drawn from a study of blood T cell repertoires in COVID-19. Study-level information: The cDNA or gDNA used as material had been derived from T cells, B-cell-depleted T cells, or PBMCs.

This CDR3 has 14 residues. V was cut by 4 bases and J by 0 bases, with 7 bases left in between. From germline, CDR1 is MGHRA and CDR2 YSYEKL. Clones were read by immunoSEQ multiplex PCR, and TCRdb kept only the in-frame ones, dropping some. The sample shows approximately 260,000 clones, about four fifths of them seen only once. V usage is TRBV4-1 and J usage is TRBJ1-3; tentatively, D is TRBD1 (5 bases). Sequenced input: peripheral blood. The sequence came from an elderly woman with acute or convalescent COVID-19. The CDR3 DNA follows: TGCGCCAGCAGCCCTGACAGCTCTGGAAACACCATATATTTT. Encoded protein: CASSPDSSGNTIYF.